This is a list of T cell receptor beta chains from one sample in a study of identical twins. One entry per CDR3 protein results from TCRdb running MiXCR on the 5' RACE reads. The repertoire holds roughly 250,000 distinct CDR3 sequences, with approximately 7% as singletons. This same sample was also taken into another study, of yellow fever vaccine responses in identical twins.

Sequencing input: memory (CD45RO+) T cells sorted from blood. The receptors here all came from a woman in her late teens or twenties in good health. Each CDR3 is given with its conserved first and last residue. Each record gives: D gene, clone size, J gene, V gene, CDR3 DNA, CDR3 protein. A D gene is named only where the DNA matches it firmly. Expanded clones get a size class; other rows say once, few or many, or leave the size out.

D: .; size: few; J: TRBJ2-1; V: TRBV5-4; DNA: TGTGCCAGCAGGAACAGGGGTAAGGGGGGTGGGAACAATGAGCAGTTCTTC; CDR3: CASRNRGKGGGNNEQFF
D: TRBD1; size: few; J: TRBJ2-1; V: TRBV29-1; DNA: TGCAGCGTTCCGGGACAGGGGTCTATGAATGAGCAGTTCTTC; CDR3: CSVPGQGSMNEQFF
D: .; size: .; J: TRBJ2-5; V: TRBV27; DNA: TGTGCCAGCAGTTTAAGCTTCTTAGAGACCCAGTACTTC; CDR3: CASSLSFLETQYF
D: .; size: few; J: TRBJ2-6; V: TRBV9; DNA: TGTGCCAGCAGCGTAGGGCCCCGCTCTGGGGCCAACGTCCTGACTTTC; CDR3: CASSVGPRSGANVLTF
D: .; size: few; J: TRBJ2-7; V: TRBV4-1; DNA: TGCGCCAGCAGCGAAGTGGCGTCAGGGTTGTACTTC; CDR3: CASSEVASGLYF
D: .; size: many; J: TRBJ2-7; V: TRBV21-1; DNA: TGTGCCAGCAGCAAAGATCTGGCGGGAGGGCCGTCGGGGAAATACTACGAGCAGTACTTC; CDR3: CASSKDLAGGPSGKYYEQYF
D: .; size: many; J: TRBJ2-2; V: TRBV3-1; DNA: TGTGCCAGCAGCCGGGACTCGACCACCGGGGAGCTGTTTTTT; CDR3: CASSRDSTTGELFF
D: TRBD2; size: many; J: TRBJ2-3; V: TRBV5-1; DNA: TGCGCCAGCAGCTTGGCCACTAGCGGGAACACAGATACGCAGTATTTT; CDR3: CASSLATSGNTDTQYF
D: .; size: many; J: TRBJ2-1; V: TRBV3-1; DNA: TGTGCCAGCAGCCAAGATAGGGACTGGGCGAGCTCCTACAATGAGCAGTTCTTC; CDR3: CASSQDRDWASSYNEQFF
D: TRBD1; size: many; J: TRBJ2-6; V: TRBV12-3/TRBV12-4; DNA: TGTGCCAGCAGTAGACAGGGGGCAGCTGGGGCCAACGTCCTGACTTTC; CDR3: CASSRQGAAGANVLTF
D: TRBD2; size: .; J: TRBJ2-7; V: TRBV28; DNA: TGTGCCAGCAGAATTAGCGGGAGAATCTACGAGCAGTACTTC; CDR3: CASRISGRIYEQYF
D: .; size: .; J: TRBJ2-5; V: TRBV6-6; DNA: TGTGCCAGCACCGGGGGGCTGAGAGAGACCCAGTACTTC; CDR3: CASTGGLRETQYF
D: TRBD2; size: few; J: TRBJ2-3; V: TRBV25-1; DNA: TGTGCCAGCAGTGGGGGCCTCGGGACTAGCGGACGAGATACGCAGTATTTT; CDR3: CASSGGLGTSGRDTQYF
D: TRBD2; size: .; J: TRBJ2-3; V: TRBV5-1; DNA: TGCGCCAGCAGCCCGGGACTAGCGGATCTCACAGATACGCAGTATTTT; CDR3: CASSPGLADLTDTQYF
D: .; size: .; J: TRBJ2-2; V: TRBV7-8; DNA: TGTGCCAGCACCTCCTTCGAACTGCAGCTAGACCGTACGAACACCGGGGAGCTGTTTTTT; CDR3: CASTSFELQLDRTNTGELFF
D: TRBD2; size: .; J: TRBJ2-3; V: TRBV27; DNA: TGTGCCAGCAGTTATCTAGCGGGAGGGGACACAGATACGCAGTATTTT; CDR3: CASSYLAGGDTDTQYF
D: TRBD1; size: many; J: TRBJ1-3; V: TRBV14; DNA: TGTGCCAGCAGCCAACGGACAGGGGCTGGAAACACCATATATTTT; CDR3: CASSQRTGAGNTIYF
D: TRBD1; size: .; J: TRBJ2-7; V: TRBV7-8; DNA: TGTGCCAGCAGCTTCGGGACAGGTGGACCCTACGAGCAGTACTTC; CDR3: CASSFGTGGPYEQYF
D: .; size: many; J: TRBJ1-2; V: TRBV5-1; DNA: TGCGCCAGCACTACAGGGTTTGGGCATGGCTACACCTTC; CDR3: CASTTGFGHGYTF
D: TRBD1; size: many; J: TRBJ1-1; V: TRBV20-1; DNA: TGCAGTGCTAGCTCCATCAGACAGGGTGTAATTGGAACTGAAGCTTTCTTT; CDR3: CSASSIRQGVIGTEAFF
D: TRBD2; size: many; J: TRBJ2-1; V: TRBV5-1; DNA: TGCGCCAGCAGCTTGGCCCTCCTAGCGGGGGATGAGCAGTTCTTC; CDR3: CASSLALLAGDEQFF
D: .; size: many; J: TRBJ2-2; V: TRBV11-2; DNA: TGTGCCAGCAGCCCCTCTCAGGGGGGCCGCCGGGAGCTGTTTTTT; CDR3: CASSPSQGGRRELFF
D: .; size: .; J: TRBJ2-3; V: TRBV2; DNA: TGTGCCAGCAAAATCCTTCCGAGCACAGATACGCAGTATTTT; CDR3: CASKILPSTDTQYF
D: .; size: few; J: TRBJ2-3; V: TRBV2; DNA: TGTGCCAGCAGTGAAGAAGGACGTAGCACAGATACGCAGTATTTT; CDR3: CASSEEGRSTDTQYF
D: .; size: many; J: TRBJ1-2; V: TRBV5-1; DNA: TGCGCCAGCAGCTTATCATGGCCAGGGGCTTCCTATGGCTACACCTTC; CDR3: CASSLSWPGASYGYTF
D: TRBD2; size: many; J: TRBJ2-3; V: TRBV5-1; DNA: TGCGCCAGCAGCTTGAGAGGGACTACCATTTCAACAGATACGCAGTATTTT; CDR3: CASSLRGTTISTDTQYF
D: .; size: many; J: TRBJ1-5; V: TRBV2; DNA: TGTGCCAGCAGTGATCGGGACATAACGCCCCAGCATTTT; CDR3: CASSDRDITPQHF
D: .; size: .; J: TRBJ1-6; V: TRBV12-3/TRBV12-4; DNA: TGTGCCAGCAGGGACAGACTCTCACCCCTCCACTTT; CDR3: CASRDRLSPLHF
D: .; size: .; J: TRBJ2-6; V: TRBV6-5; DNA: TGTGCCAGCAGTTCCATTGGTCAGGGGATCCTCCCAAGCCAAGTCCTGACTTTC; CDR3: CASSSIGQGILPSQVLTF
D: .; size: .; J: TRBJ2-7; V: TRBV27; DNA: TGTGCCAGCAGGGGACTCCGAACCTACGAGCAGTACTTC; CDR3: CASRGLRTYEQYF
D: .; size: many; J: TRBJ2-3; V: TRBV20-1; DNA: TGCAGTGCTAGCGGACGCGCGCGGGTAGATACGCAGTATTTT; CDR3: CSASGRARVDTQYF
D: TRBD1; size: many; J: TRBJ2-2; V: TRBV20-1; DNA: TGCAGTGCTAGAGGACAGGGAAACACCGGGGAGCTGTTTTTT; CDR3: CSARGQGNTGELFF
D: TRBD2; size: .; J: TRBJ2-6; V: TRBV5-1; DNA: TGCGCCAGCAGAAGCGGGACTGGGGCCAACGTCCTGACTTTC; CDR3: CASRSGTGANVLTF
D: .; size: .; J: TRBJ1-3; V: TRBV20-1; DNA: TGCAGTACCCGGGTTTCTGGAAACACCATATATTTT; CDR3: CSTRVSGNTIYF
D: .; size: few; J: TRBJ1-1; V: TRBV2; DNA: TGTGCCAGCAGTCAGGAGAACACTGAAGCTTTCTTT; CDR3: CASSQENTEAFF
D: TRBD1; size: .; J: TRBJ1-4; V: TRBV12-3/TRBV12-4; DNA: TGTGCCAGCAGTTTATACGGGACAGGGAGATCGTCTAATGAAAAACTGTTTTTT; CDR3: CASSLYGTGRSSNEKLFF
D: TRBD1; size: .; J: TRBJ2-1; V: TRBV5-6; DNA: TGTGCCAGCAGCCGTGAACGGGACAGATTATCCTACAATGAGCAGTTCTTC; CDR3: CASSRERDRLSYNEQFF
D: TRBD2; size: many; J: TRBJ2-1; V: TRBV12-3/TRBV12-4; DNA: TGTGCCAGCAGTTTAGGCGGGACTAGCGGTAATGAGCAGTTCTTC; CDR3: CASSLGGTSGNEQFF
D: .; size: few; J: TRBJ1-4; V: TRBV3-1; DNA: TGTGCCAGCAGCCAAACCCTGACCCGGACGTCGGCAACTAATGAAAAACTGTTTTTT; CDR3: CASSQTLTRTSATNEKLFF
D: TRBD2; size: .; J: TRBJ2-5; V: TRBV9; DNA: TGTGCCAGCAGCGCAGGGACTAGCGGGAGGCCACGGGAGACCCAGTACTTC; CDR3: CASSAGTSGRPRETQYF
D: TRBD1; size: .; J: TRBJ2-1; V: TRBV5-1; DNA: TGCGCCAGCAGCCCCGGGACAGCCAATGAGCAGTTCTTC; CDR3: CASSPGTANEQFF
D: .; size: .; J: TRBJ2-2; V: TRBV28; DNA: TGTGCCAGCAGTTTTTCGCGACAGCTGAACACCGGGGAGCTGTTTTTT; CDR3: CASSFSRQLNTGELFF
D: TRBD1; size: few; J: TRBJ2-1; V: TRBV18; DNA: TGTGCCAGCTCATCCTACAGGGGGCAAAGCTCCTACAATGAGCAGTTCTTC; CDR3: CASSSYRGQSSYNEQFF
D: TRBD1; size: .; J: TRBJ2-7; V: TRBV24-1; DNA: TGTGCCACCAGTGATTGGACAGGGTACGAGCAGTACTTC; CDR3: CATSDWTGYEQYF
D: TRBD2; size: many; J: TRBJ2-3; V: TRBV20-1; DNA: TGCAGTGCTACTAGACTAGCGGGAATAGATACGCAGTATTTT; CDR3: CSATRLAGIDTQYF
D: TRBD1; size: many; J: TRBJ2-7; V: TRBV20-1; DNA: TGCAGCGCGGAGACAGGGGCGTTCCACGAGCAGTACTTC; CDR3: CSAETGAFHEQYF
D: .; size: few; J: TRBJ1-5; V: TRBV28; DNA: TGTGCCAGCAGTTTTGATCGGGTTCAGCCCCAGCATTTT; CDR3: CASSFDRVQPQHF
D: .; size: many; J: TRBJ2-2; V: TRBV25-1; DNA: TGTGCCAGCAGTGATCTTTGGGGGAAAGGCACCGGGGAGCTGTTTTTT; CDR3: CASSDLWGKGTGELFF
D: TRBD2; size: many; J: TRBJ2-3; V: TRBV28; DNA: TGTGCCAGCAGCCCCCCAACTAGCGGGGGGAACCGGGGTACGCAGTATTTT; CDR3: CASSPPTSGGNRGTQYF
D: TRBD1; size: many; J: TRBJ2-1; V: TRBV5-6; DNA: TGTGCCAGCAGCTTCTCAGACAGGGTAACCTACAATGAGCAGTTCTTC; CDR3: CASSFSDRVTYNEQFF